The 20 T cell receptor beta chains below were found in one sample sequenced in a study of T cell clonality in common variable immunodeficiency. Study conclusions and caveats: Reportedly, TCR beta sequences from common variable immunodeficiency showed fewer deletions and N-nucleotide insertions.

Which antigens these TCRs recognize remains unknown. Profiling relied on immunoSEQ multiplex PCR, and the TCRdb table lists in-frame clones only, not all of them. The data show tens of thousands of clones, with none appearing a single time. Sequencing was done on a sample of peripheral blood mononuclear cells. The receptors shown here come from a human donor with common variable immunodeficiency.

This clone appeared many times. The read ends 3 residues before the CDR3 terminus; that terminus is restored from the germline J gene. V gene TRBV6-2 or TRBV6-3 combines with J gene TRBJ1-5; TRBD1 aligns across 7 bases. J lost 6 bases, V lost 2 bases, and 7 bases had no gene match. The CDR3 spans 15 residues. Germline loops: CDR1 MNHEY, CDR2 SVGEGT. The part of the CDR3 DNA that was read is TGTGCCAGCAGTTACCAGGGGGAGGGGCCTCAGCCC. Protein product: CASSYQGEGPQP. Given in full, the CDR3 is CASSYQGEGPQPQHF.

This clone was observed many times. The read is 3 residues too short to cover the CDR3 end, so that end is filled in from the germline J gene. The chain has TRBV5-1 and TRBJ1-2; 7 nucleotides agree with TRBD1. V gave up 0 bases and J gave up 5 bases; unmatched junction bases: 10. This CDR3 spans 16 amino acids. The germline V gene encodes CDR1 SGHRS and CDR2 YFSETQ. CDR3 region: CASSLGQGVPKYGYTF. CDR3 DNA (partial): TGCGCCAGCAGCTTGGGTCAGGGGGTACCAAAGTATGGC.

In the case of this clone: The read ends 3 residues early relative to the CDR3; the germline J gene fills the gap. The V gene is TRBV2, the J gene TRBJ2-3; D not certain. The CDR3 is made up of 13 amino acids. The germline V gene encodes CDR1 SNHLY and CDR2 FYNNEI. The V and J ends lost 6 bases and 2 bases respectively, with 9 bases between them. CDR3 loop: CASRWQNTDTQYF. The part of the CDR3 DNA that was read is TGTGCCAGCAGATGGCAGAACACAGATACG. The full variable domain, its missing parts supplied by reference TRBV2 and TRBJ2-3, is EPEVTQTPSHQVTQMGQEVILRCVPISNHLYFYWYRQILGQKVEFLVSFYNNEISEKSEIFDDQFSVERPDGSNFTLKIRSTKLEDSAMYFCASRWQNTDTQYFGPGTRLTVL.

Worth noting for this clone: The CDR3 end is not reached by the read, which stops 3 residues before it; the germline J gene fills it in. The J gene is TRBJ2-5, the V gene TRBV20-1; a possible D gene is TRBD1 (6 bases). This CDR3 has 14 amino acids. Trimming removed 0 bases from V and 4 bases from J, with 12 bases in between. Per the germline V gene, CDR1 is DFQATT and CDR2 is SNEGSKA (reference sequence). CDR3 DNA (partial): TGCAGTGCTAGAGATATCGTAGGGGGAGAGACC. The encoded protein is CSARDIVGGET. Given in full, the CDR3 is CSARDIVGGETQYF.

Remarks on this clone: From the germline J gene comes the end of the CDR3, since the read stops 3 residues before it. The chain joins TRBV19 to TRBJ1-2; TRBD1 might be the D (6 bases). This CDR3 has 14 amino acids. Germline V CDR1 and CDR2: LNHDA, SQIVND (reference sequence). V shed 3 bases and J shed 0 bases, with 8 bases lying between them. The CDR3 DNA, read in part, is TGTGCCAGTAGTATTCGGACAGCTAACTATGGC. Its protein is CASSIRTANYG. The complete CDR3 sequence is CASSIRTANYGYTF.

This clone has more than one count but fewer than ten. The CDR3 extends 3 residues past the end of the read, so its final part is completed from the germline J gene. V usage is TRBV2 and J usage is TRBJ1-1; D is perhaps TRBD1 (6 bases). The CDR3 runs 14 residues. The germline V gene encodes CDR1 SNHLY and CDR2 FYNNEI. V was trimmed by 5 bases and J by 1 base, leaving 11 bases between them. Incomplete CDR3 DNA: TGTGCCAGCAGTTCCCAGGACAGGAACACTGAA. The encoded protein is CASSSQDRNTE. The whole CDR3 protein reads CASSSQDRNTEAFF.

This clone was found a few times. CDR3 DNA (partial): TGTGCCAGCAGCGATTGGGTCGGGTCGTCACCC. Its protein product is CASSDWVGSSP. The CDR3 as a whole reads CASSDWVGSSPLHF. This chain connects TRBV7-2 to TRBJ1-6; D not resolved. The DNA ends 3 residues before the CDR3 does, and the rest of the CDR3 is filled in from the germline J gene. Trimming shortened V by 5 bases and J by 10 bases, and 15 bases separated the two germline ends. CDR1 and CDR2 from the germline V gene are SGHTA and FQGNSA. The CDR3 length is 14 residues.

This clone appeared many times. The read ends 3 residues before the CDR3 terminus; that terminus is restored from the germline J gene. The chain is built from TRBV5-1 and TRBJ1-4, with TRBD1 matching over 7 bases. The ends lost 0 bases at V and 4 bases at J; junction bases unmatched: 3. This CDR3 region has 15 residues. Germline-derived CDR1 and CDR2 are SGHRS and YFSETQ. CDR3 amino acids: CASSLDGTVNEKLFF. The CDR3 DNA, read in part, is TGCGCCAGCAGCTTGGATGGGACAGTTAATGAAAAA.

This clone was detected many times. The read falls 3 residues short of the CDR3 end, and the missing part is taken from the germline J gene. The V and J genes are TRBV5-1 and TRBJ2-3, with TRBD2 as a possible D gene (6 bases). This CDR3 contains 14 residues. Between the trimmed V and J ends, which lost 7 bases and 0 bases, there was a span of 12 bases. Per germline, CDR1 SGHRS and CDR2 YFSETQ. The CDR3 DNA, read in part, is TGCGCCAGCCACCTTAGCGGAAGCACAGATACG. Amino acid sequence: CASHLSGSTDT. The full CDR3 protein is CASHLSGSTDTQYF. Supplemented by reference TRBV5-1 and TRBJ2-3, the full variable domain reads KAGVTQTPRYLIKTRGQQVTLSCSPISGHRSVSWYQQTPGQGLQFLFEYFSETQRNKGNFPGRFSGRQFSNSRSEMNVSTLELGDSALYLCASHLSGSTDTQYFGPGTRLTVL.

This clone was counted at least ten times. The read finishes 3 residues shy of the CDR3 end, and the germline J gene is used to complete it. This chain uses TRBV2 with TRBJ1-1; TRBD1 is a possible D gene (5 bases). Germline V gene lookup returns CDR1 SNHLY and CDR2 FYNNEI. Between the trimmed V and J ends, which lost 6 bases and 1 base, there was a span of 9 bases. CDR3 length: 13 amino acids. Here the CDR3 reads CASRRDWNTEAFF. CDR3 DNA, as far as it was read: TGTGCCAGCAGGAGGGACTGGAACACTGAA. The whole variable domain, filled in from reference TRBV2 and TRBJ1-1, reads EPEVTQTPSHQVTQMGQEVILRCVPISNHLYFYWYRQILGQKVEFLVSFYNNEISEKSEIFDDQFSVERPDGSNFTLKIRSTKLEDSAMYFCASRRDWNTEAFFGQGTRLTVV.

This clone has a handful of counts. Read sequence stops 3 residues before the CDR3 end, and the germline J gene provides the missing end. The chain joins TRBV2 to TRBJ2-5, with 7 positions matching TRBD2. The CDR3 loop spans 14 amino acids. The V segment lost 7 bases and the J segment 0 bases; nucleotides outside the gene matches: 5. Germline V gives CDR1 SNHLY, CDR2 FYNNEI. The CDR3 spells CASTLGGYQETQYF. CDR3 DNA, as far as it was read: TGTGCCAGCACCCTCGGGGGGTACCAAGAGACC.

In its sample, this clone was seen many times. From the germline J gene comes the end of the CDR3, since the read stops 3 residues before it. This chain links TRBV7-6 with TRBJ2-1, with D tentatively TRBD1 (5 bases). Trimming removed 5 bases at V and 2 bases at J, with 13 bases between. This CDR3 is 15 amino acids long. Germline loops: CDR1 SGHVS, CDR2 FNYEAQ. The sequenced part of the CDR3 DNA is TGTGCCAGCAGCCTCTACCAGGGAACCTACAATGAG. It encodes CASSLYQGTYNE. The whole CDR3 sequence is CASSLYQGTYNEQFF.

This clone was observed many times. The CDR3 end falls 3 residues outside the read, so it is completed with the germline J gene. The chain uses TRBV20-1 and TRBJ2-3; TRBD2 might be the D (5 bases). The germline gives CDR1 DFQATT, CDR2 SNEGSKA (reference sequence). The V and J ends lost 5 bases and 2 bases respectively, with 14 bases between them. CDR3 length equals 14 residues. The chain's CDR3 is CSAPPTGYTDTQYF. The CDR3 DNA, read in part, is TGCAGTGCTCCACCCACGGGGTACACAGATACG.

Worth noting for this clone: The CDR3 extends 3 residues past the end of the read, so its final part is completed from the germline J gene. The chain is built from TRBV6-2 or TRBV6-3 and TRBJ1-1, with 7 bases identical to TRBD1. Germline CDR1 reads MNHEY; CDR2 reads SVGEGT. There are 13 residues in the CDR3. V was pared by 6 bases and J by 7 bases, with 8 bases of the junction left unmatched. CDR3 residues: CASRNTGAGEAFF. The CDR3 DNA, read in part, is TGTGCCAGCAGAAACACAGGGGCCGGTGAA.

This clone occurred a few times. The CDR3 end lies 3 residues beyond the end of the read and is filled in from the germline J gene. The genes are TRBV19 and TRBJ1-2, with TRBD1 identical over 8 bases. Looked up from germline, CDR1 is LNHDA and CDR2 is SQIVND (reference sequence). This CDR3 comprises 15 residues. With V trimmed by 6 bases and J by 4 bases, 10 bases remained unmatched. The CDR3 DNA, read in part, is TGTGCCAGTAGGGATTCCTTGACAGGGGTCTATGGC. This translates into CASRDSLTGVYG. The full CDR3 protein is CASRDSLTGVYGYTF.

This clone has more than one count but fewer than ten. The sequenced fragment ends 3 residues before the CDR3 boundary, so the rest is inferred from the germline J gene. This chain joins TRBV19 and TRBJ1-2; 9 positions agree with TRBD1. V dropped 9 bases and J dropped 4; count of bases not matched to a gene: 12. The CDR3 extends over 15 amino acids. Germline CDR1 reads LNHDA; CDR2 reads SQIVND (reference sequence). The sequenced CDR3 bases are TGTGCCAGCCGAAATCCCACAGGGGGCGCCTATGGC. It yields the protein CASRNPTGGAYG. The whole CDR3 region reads CASRNPTGGAYGYTF.

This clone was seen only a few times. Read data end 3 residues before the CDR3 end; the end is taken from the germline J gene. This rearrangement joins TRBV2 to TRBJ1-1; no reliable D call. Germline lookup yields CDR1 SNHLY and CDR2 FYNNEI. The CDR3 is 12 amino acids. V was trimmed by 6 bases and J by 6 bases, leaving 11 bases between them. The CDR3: CASSRQRSEAFF. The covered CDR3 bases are TGTGCCAGCAGCCGTCAGAGATCTGAA.

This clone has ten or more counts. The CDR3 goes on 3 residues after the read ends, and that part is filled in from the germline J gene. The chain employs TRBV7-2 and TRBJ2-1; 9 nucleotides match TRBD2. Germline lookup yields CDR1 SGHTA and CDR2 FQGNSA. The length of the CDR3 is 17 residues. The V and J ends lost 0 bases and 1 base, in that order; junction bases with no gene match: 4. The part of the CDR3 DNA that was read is TGTGCCAGCAGCTTAGCGCGGCTAGCGGGGTCCTACAATGAG. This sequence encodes CASSLARLAGSYNE. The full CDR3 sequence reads CASSLARLAGSYNEQFF. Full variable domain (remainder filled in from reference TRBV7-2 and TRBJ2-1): GAGVSQSPSNKVTEKGKDVELRCDPISGHTALYWYRQSLGQGLEFLIYFQGNSAPDKSGLPSDRFSAERTGGSVSTLTIQRTQQEDSAVYLCASSLARLAGSYNEQFFGPGTRLTVL.

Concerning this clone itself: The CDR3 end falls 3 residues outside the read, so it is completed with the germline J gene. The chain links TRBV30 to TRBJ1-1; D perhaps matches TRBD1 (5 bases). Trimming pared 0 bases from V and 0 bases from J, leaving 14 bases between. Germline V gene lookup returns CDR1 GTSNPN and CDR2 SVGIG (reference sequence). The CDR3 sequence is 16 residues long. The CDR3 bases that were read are TGTGCCTGGAGTGTAGGGTCAGGGCACATGAACACTGAA. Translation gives CAWSVGSGHMNTE. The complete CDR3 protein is CAWSVGSGHMNTEAFF.

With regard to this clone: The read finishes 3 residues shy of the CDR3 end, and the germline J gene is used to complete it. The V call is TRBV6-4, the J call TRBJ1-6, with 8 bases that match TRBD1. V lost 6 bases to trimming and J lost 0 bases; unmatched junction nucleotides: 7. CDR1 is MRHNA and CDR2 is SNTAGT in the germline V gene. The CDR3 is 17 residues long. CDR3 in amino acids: CASRDRGLSSYNSPLHF. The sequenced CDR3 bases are TGTGCCAGCAGAGACAGGGGCCTTAGCTCCTATAATTCACCC.